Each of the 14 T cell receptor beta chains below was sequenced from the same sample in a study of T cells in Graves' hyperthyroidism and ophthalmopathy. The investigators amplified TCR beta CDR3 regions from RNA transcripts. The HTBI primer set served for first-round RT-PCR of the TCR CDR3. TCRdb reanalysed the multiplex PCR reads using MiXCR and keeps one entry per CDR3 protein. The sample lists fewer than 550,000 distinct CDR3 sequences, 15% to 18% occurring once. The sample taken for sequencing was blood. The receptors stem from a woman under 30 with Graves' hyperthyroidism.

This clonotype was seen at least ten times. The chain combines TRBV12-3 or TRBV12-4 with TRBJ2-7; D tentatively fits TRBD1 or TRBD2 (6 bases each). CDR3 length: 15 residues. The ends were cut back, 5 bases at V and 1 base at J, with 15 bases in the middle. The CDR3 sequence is CASSRGTPFSYEQYF. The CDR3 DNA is TGTGCCAGCAGTCGCGGGACACCTTTTTCCTACGAGCAGTACTTC.

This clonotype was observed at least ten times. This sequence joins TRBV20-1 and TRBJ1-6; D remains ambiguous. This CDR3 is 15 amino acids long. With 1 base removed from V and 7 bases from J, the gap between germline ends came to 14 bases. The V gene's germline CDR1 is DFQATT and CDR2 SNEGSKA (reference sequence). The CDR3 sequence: CSARGTGPGNSPLHF. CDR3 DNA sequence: TGCAGTGCTAGAGGTACCGGGCCGGGGAATTCACCCCTCCACTTT.

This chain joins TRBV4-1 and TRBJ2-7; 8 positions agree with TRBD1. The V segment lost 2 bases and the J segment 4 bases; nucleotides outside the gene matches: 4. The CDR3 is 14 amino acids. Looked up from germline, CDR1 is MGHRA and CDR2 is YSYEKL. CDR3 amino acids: CASSQPGQVYEQYF. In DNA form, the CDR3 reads TGCGCCAGCAGCCAACCGGGACAGGTATACGAGCAGTACTTC.

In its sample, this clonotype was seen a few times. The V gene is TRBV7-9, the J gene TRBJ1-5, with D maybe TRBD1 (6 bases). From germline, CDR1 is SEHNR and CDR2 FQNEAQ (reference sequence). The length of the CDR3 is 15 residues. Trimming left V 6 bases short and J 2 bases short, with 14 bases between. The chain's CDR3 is CASSEGGGRNQPQHF. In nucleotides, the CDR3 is TGTGCCAGCAGTGAGGGGGGGGGTCGCAATCAGCCCCAGCATTTT.

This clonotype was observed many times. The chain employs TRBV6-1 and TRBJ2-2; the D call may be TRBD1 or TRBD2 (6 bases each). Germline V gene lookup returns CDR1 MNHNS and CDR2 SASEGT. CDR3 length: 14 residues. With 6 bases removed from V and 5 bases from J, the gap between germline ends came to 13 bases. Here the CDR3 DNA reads TGTGCCAGCAGCCTTCTAGGGGGGACCGGGGAGCTGTTTTTT. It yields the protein CASSLLGGTGELFF.

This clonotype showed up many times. The CDR3 DNA reads as TGTGCCAGCAGGGAACAACTCTCTGGGGCCAACGTCCTGACTTTC. As protein: CASREQLSGANVLTF. This rearrangement joins TRBV6-1 to TRBJ2-6; the D is unclear. CDR3 length: 15 amino acids. Trimming pared 6 bases from V and 0 bases from J, leaving 9 bases between. Germline V gene data show CDR1 as MNHNS and CDR2 as SASEGT.

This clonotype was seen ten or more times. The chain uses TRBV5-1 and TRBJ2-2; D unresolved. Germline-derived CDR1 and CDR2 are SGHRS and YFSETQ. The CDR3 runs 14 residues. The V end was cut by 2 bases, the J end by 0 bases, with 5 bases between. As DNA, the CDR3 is TGCGCCAGCAGCTTTACAGCGAACACCGGGGAGCTGTTTTTT. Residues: CASSFTANTGELFF.

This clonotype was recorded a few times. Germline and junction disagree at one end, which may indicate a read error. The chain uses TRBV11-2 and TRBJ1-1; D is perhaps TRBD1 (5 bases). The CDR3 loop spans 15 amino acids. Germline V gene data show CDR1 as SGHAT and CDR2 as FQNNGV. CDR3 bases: TGTGCCAGCAGCCCCCTCGCACAGTTGGACACTAAAGCTTTCTTT. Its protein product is CASSPLAQLDTKAFF.

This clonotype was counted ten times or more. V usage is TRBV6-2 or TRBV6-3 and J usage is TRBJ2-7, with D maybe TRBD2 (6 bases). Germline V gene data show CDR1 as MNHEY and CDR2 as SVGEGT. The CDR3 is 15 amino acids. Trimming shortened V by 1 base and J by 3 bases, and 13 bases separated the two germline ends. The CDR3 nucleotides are TGTGCCAGCAGTTACTTGGGACTGGCCCGCTACGAGCAGTACTTC. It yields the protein CASSYLGLARYEQYF.

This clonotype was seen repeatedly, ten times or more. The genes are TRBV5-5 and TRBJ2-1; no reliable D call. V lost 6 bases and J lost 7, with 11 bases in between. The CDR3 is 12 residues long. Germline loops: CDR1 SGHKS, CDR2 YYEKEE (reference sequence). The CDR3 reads CASTYSYNEQFF. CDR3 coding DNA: TGTGCCAGCACCTATAGCTATAATGAGCAGTTCTTC.

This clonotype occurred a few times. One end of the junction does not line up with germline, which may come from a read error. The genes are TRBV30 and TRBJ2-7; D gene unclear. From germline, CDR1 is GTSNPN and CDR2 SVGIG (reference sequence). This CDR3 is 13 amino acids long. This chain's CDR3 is CAWSGSDGYGQYF. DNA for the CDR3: TGTGCCTGGAGTGGATCTGACGGCTACGGGCAGTACTTC. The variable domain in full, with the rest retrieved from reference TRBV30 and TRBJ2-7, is SQTIHQWPATLVQPVGSPLSLECTVEGTSNPNLYWYRQAAGRGLQLLFYSVGIGQISSEVPQNLSASRPQDRQFILSSKKLLLSDSGFYLCAWSGSDGYGQYFGPGTRLTVT.

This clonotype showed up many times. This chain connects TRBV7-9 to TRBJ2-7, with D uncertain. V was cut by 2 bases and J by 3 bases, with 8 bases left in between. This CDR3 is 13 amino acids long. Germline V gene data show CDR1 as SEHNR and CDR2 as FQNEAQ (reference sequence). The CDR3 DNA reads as TGTGCCAGCAGCTTATTGGATTACTACGAGCAGTACTTC. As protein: CASSLLDYYEQYF.

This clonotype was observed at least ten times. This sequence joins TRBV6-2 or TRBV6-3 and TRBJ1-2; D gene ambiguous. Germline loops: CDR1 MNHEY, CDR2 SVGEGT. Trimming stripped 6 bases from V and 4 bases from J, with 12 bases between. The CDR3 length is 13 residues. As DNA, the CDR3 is TGTGCCAGCAGCCCAAGCCAGGTCTATGGCTACACCTTC. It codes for CASSPSQVYGYTF.

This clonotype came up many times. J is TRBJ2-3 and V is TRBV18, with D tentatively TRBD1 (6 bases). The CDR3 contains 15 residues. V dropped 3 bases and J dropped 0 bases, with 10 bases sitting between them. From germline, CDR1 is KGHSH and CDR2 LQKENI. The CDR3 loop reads CASSPDRSSTDTQYF. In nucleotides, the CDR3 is TGTGCCAGCTCACCTGACAGGTCTAGCACAGATACGCAGTATTTT.